This TCR beta chain was identified in a study of blood T cells in healthy people across ages. Study in general: Roughly one uniquely barcoded beta molecule per two T cells was captured.

General study findings and limits: In the absence of known donor CMV status, changes in expanded clonotypes were possibly confounded.

The sample holds a few counts of this clonotype. What it binds is not known. V was clipped by 2 bases and J by 6 bases, with 8 bases between them. This CDR3 spans 13 amino acids. The germline gives CDR1 MNHEY, CDR2 SVGAGI. Next came a second PCR, run for 7 to 11 cycles, which used a sample-barcoded 5' primer along with a J-beta primer mix. TCRdb recomputed calls from the 5' RACE reads with MiXCR, one row per CDR3 protein. The sample contains some 700,000 distinct CDR3 sequences, 22% of which appear only once. Source material: blood. The chain has TRBV6-5 and TRBJ2-1; D is undetermined. The source of this sequence is a man between 65 and 85 years old in good health. CDR3 nucleotides: TGTGCCAGCAGTTACCGTAGAGGCAATGAGCAGTTCTTC. It specifies CASSYRRGNEQFF.